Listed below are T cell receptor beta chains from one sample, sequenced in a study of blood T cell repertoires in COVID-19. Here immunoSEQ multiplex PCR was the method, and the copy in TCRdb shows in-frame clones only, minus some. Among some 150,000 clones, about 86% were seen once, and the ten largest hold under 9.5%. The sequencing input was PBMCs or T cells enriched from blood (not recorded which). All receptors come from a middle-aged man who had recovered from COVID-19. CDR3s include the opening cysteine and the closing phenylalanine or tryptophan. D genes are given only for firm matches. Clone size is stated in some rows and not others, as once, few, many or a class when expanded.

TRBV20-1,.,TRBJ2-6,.,CSVSGANVLTF,TGCAGCGTTAGTGGGGCCAACGTCCTGACTTTC
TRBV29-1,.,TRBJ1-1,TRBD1,CSAVRGDTEAFF,TGCAGCGCGGTCAGGGGGGACACTGAAGCTTTCTTT
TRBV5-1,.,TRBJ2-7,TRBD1,CASSLEQGANYEQYF,TGCGCCAGCAGCTTGGAGCAGGGGGCGAACTACGAGCAGTACTTC
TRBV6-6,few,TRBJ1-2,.,CASSYSIGGAYGYTF,TGTGCCAGCAGTTACTCGATAGGGGGGGCCTATGGCTACACCTTC
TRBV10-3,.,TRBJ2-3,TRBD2,CAISESRPGLAGVNTDTQYF,TGTGCCATCAGTGAGTCTAGACCGGGACTAGCGGGGGTTAACACAGATACGCAGTATTTT
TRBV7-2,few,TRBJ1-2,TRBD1,CASSPNSGQAYGYTF,TGTGCCAGCAGCCCCAACTCTGGACAGGCCTATGGCTACACCTTC
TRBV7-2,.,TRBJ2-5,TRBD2,CASSATSGQETQYF,TGTGCCAGCAGCGCAACTAGCGGACAAGAGACCCAGTACTTC
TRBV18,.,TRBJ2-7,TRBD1,CASSPYDRAFSYEQYF,TGTGCCAGCTCACCATACGACAGGGCGTTCTCCTACGAGCAGTACTTC
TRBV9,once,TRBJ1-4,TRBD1,CASSATGVGVDEKLFF,TGTGCCAGCAGCGCGACAGGGGTGGGTGTGGATGAAAAACTGTTTTTT
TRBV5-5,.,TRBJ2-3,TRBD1,CASSLVGQGLDTQYF,TGTGCCAGCAGCTTGGTGGGACAGGGCCTAGATACGCAGTATTTT
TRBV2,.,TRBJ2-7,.,CASSEASGGEKRHF,TGTGCCAGCAGTGAAGCATCTGGAGGGGAGAAGAGGCACTTC
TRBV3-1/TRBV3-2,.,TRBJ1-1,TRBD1,CASSPPGQGGTEAFF,TGTGCCAGCAGCCCTCCCGGACAGGGGGGCACTGAAGCTTTCTTT
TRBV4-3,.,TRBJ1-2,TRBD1,CASSPYPTGNYGYTF,TGCGCCAGCAGCCCCTACCCGACAGGGAACTATGGCTACACCTTC
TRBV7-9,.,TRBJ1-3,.,CASSPLQGNTIYF,TGTGCCAGCAGCCCTTTACAGGGAAACACCATATATTTT
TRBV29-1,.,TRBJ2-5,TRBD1,CSVEGPQGQETQYF,TGCAGCGTTGAAGGCCCACAGGGGCAGGAGACCCAGTACTTC
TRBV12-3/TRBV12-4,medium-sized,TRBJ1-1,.,CASRLGTEAFF,TGTGCCAGCCGACTAGGAACTGAAGCTTTCTTT
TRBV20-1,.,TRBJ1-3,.,CSALGDTIYF,TGCAGTGCTTTAGGGGACACCATATATTTT
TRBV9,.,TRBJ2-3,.,CASSGGESSTDTQYF,TGTGCCAGCAGCGGGGGGGAATCTAGCACAGATACGCAGTATTTT
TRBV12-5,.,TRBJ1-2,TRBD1,CASGFAGGEGYTF,TGTGCTAGTGGTTTCGCAGGGGGAGAAGGCTACACCTTC
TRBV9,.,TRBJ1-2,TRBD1,CASSARRDRGFRGYTF,TGTGCTAGCAGCGCCCGGAGGGACAGGGGATTCAGGGGCTACACCTTC
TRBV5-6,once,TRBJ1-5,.,CASSLDREDQPQHF,TGTGCCAGCAGCTTGGACAGGGAAGATCAGCCCCAGCATTTT
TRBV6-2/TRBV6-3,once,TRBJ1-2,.,CASSYFTPEVAYGYTF,TGTGCCAGCAGTTATTTTACCCCCGAGGTCGCCTATGGCTACACCTTC
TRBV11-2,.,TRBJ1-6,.,CASSLIIRNSPLHF,TGTGCCAGCAGCTTAATTATCAGGAATTCACCCCTCCACTTT
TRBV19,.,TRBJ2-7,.,CASSITTGSYEQYF,TGTGCCAGTAGTATCACTACAGGCTCCTACGAGCAGTACTTC
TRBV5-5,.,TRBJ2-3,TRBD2,CASSLLAGDTDTQYF,TGTGCCAGCAGCTTACTAGCGGGGGACACAGATACGCAGTATTTT
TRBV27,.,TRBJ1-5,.,CASSLGTGNQPQHF,TGTGCCAGCAGTTTAGGTACAGGCAATCAGCCCCAGCATTTT
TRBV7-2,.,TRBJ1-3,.,CASSPRQSSGNTIYF,TGTGCCAGCAGCCCCAGACAGAGCTCTGGAAACACCATATATTTT
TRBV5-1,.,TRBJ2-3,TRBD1,CASSLQGMERTDTQYF,TGCGCCAGCAGCTTACAGGGGATGGAGCGCACAGATACGCAGTATTTT
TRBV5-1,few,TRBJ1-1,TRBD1,CASSLHGQGSSTEAFF,TGCGCCAGCAGCTTACATGGACAGGGATCCAGCACTGAAGCTTTCTTT
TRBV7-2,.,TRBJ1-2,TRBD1,CASSLMTGGVGYGYTF,TGTGCCAGCAGCTTAATGACAGGGGGGGTGGGCTATGGCTACACCTTC
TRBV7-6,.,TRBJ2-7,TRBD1,CASSLVQGETYEQYF,TGTGCCAGCAGCTTAGTGCAGGGGGAGACCTACGAGCAGTACTTC
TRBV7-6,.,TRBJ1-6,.,CASSPRRSSYNSPLHF,TGTGCCAGCAGCCCCCGAAGGAGCTCCTATAATTCACCCCTCCACTTT
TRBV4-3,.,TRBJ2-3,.,CASSQRSGLADTQYF,TGCGCCAGCAGCCAACGGTCGGGGTTGGCAGATACGCAGTATTTT
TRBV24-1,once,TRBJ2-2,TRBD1,CATSDLDRGPRIGELFF,TGTGCCACCAGTGACCTCGACAGGGGCCCGAGAATCGGGGAGCTGTTTTTT
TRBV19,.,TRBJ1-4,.,CASSDISTNEKLFF,TGTGCCAGCTCGGACATTTCAACTAATGAAAAACTGTTTTTT
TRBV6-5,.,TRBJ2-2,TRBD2,CASRTAGEHTGELFF,TGTGCCAGCAGGACAGCGGGGGAGCACACCGGGGAGCTGTTTTTT
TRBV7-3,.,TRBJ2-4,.,CASSVAPGAKNIQYF,TGTGCCAGCAGCGTAGCCCCGGGAGCTAAAAACATTCAGTACTTC
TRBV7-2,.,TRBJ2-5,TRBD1,CASSRDRGRETQYF,TGTGCCAGCAGCAGGGACAGGGGGCGAGAGACCCAGTACTTC
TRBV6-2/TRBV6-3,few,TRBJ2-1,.,CASSFRRADNEQFF,TGTGCCAGCAGTTTTCGGCGGGCCGACAATGAGCAGTTCTTC
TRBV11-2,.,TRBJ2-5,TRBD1,CASSLAGQGARQETQYF,TGTGCCAGCAGCTTAGCAGGACAGGGGGCGCGGCAAGAGACCCAGTACTTC
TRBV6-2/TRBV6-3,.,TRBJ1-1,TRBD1,CASSYPGTGVTEAFF,TGTGCCAGCAGTTACCCCGGGACAGGGGTTACTGAAGCTTTCTTT
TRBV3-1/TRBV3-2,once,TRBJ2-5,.,CASSQEGGGSQETQYF,TGTGCCAGCAGCCAAGAAGGCGGGGGCAGTCAAGAGACCCAGTACTTC
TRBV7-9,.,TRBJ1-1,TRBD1,CASSPGGQGLAFF,TGTGCCAGCAGCCCCGGGGGACAGGGCCTCGCTTTCTTT
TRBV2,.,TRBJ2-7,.,CASSDERYEQYF,TGTGCCAGCAGTGATGAGAGGTACGAGCAGTACTTC
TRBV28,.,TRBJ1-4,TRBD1,CASSTTGTGNEKLFF,TGTGCCAGCAGCACTACCGGGACAGGGAATGAAAAACTGTTTTTT
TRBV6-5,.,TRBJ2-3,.,CASRIRGSGTDTQYF,TGTGCCAGCAGAATCCGGGGTAGCGGCACAGATACGCAGTATTTT
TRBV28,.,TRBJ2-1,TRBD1,CAGQTGTTSSEQFF,TGTGCCGGCCAGACAGGGACAACCTCTTCGGAGCAGTTCTTC
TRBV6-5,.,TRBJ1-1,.,CATKGGGTEAFF,TGTGCCACCAAAGGGGGGGGCACTGAAGCTTTCTTT
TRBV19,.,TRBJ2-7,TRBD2,CASSIGRGGSYEQYF,TGTGCCAGTAGTATAGGCCGGGGGGGCTCCTACGAGCAGTACTTC
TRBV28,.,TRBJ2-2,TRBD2,CASSTGGRNTGELFF,TGTGCCAGCAGCACCGGGGGGAGGAACACCGGGGAGCTGTTTTTT
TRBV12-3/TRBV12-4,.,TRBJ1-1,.,CASTRNTEAFF,TGTGCCAGCACGCGGAACACTGAAGCTTTCTTT